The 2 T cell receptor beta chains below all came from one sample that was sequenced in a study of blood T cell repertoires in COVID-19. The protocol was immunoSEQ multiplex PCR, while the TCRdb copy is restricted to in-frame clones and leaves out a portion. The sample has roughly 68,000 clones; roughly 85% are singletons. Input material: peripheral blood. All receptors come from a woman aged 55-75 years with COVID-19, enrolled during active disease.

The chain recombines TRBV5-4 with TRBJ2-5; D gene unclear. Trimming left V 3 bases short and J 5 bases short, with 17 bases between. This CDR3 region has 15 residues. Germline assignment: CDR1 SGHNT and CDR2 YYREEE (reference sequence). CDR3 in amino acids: CASSSQRARVETQYF. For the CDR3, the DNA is TGTGCCAGCAGCTCCCAGCGAGCCCGAGTGGAGACCCAGTACTTC.

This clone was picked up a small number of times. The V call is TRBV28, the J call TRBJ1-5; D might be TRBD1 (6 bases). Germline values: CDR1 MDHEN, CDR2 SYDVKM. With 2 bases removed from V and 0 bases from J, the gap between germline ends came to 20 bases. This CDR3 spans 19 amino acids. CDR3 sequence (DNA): TGTGCCAGCAGTTTACCAGGGGCGACGGTCCGCTATAGCAATCAGCCCCAGCATTTT. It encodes CASSLPGATVRYSNQPQHF.